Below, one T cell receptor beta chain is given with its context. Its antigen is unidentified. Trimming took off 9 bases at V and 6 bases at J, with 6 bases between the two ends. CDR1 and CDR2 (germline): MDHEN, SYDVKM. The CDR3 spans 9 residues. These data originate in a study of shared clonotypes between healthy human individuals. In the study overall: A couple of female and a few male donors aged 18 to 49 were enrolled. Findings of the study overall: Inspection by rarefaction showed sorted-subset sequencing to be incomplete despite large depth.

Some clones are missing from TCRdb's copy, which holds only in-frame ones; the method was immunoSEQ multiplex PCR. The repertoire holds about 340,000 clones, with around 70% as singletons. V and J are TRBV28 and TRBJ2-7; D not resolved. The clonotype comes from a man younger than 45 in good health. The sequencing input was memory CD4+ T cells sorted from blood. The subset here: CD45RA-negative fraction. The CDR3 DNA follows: TGTGCCAGGTTGCTCGAGCAGTACTTC. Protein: CARLLEQYF.